Each of the 3 T cell receptor beta chains below was sequenced from the same sample in a study of blood T cell repertoires in COVID-19. Here immunoSEQ multiplex PCR was the method, and the copy in TCRdb shows in-frame clones only, minus some. The sample contains about 190,000 clones, 84% of which appear only once. Sequenced: PBMCs or T cells enriched from blood (not recorded which). The receptors were sampled from a woman in her 30s who had recovered from COVID-19.

J is TRBJ1-2 and V is TRBV7-9; D is undetermined. CDR3 size: 12 residues. V was trimmed by 5 bases and J by 5 bases, leaving 9 bases between them. The germline V gene has CDR1 SEHNR and CDR2 FQNEAQ (reference sequence). CDR3 sequence (DNA): TGTGCCAGCAGCCCCGACACTTATGGCTACACCTTC. It codes for CASSPDTYGYTF.

This chain joins TRBV6-4 and TRBJ2-3; 7 bases agree with TRBD2. Trimming removed 4 bases from V and 2 bases from J; junction bases left unmatched: 6. This CDR3 is 15 amino acids long. The germline V gene encodes CDR1 MRHNA and CDR2 SNTAGT. CDR3 nucleotide sequence: TGTGCCAGCAGTGTTGGGACTACGAACACAGATACGCAGTATTTT. It codes for CASSVGTTNTDTQYF.

The genes are TRBV2 and TRBJ2-1; D uncertain. V lost 1 base and J lost 3, with 10 bases in between. This CDR3 has 15 amino acids. From germline, CDR1 is SNHLY and CDR2 FYNNEI. Here the CDR3 reads CASSEVRGRYNEQFF. CDR3 nucleotides: TGTGCCAGCAGTGAAGTGAGAGGTCGCTACAATGAGCAGTTCTTC.